The clone carrying this TCR beta chain showed up many times. Its antigen is not identified. TCRbeta library preparation incorporated unique molecular identifiers. One entry per CDR3 protein, called by TCRdb with MiXCR from the PCR reads. The table lists about 300,000 distinct CDR3 sequences, 10% of them singletons. The data are from a study of T-cell reconstitution after alpha-beta-depleted transplantation in children. Whole-study results and caveats: Some patients showed high day-60 TCRbeta diversity, which derived from surviving recipient T cells and thymic progenitors. There were reportedly several hundred expanded graft clones from which alpha-beta T cells came about two months after transplant. T-cell counts and diversity at one year post-transplant came mainly from newly produced T cells.

Germline CDR1 SGHAT, CDR2 FQNNGV. V lost 5 bases to trimming and J lost 5 bases, with 19 bases between them. This CDR3 has 16 amino acids. This sample comprised PBMCs, obtained before TCRalphabeta/CD19-depleted stem cell transplant. This receptor was taken from a boy under two years old with acute myeloid leukemia, due to receive a stem cell transplant. V usage is TRBV11-2 and J usage is TRBJ2-1; D possibly corresponds to TRBD1 (6 bases). The CDR3 DNA reads TGTGCCAGCAGCCTCTTCACAGGGAAGGCCAACAATGAGCAGTTCTTC. Translation: CASSLFTGKANNEQFF.